The next 28 T cell receptor beta chains were all read from a single sample in a study of blood T cell repertoires in COVID-19. TCRdb keeps only in-frame clones here, not all; method: immunoSEQ multiplex PCR. The sample carries about 190,000 clones, nearly 90% recorded once. Sequenced material: peripheral blood. The receptors derive from a man aged 50-60 years with acute or convalescent COVID-19.

The rearrangement links TRBV19 to TRBJ2-3, with 8 bases that match TRBD2. Trimming at V came to 0 bases and at J to 4 bases, leaving 12 bases not matched to a gene. CDR3 length: 18 amino acids. Germline lookup yields CDR1 LNHDA and CDR2 SQIVND (reference sequence). CDR3 region: CASSIDPRGAHRPDTQYF. The CDR3 DNA reads TGTGCCAGTAGTATAGATCCGCGGGGGGCGCATCGACCAGATACGCAGTATTTT.

The rearrangement joins TRBV6-2 or TRBV6-3 to TRBJ1-2; D is possibly TRBD1 (6 bases). This CDR3 is built from 16 residues. The V gene lost 6 bases and the J gene lost 8 bases, with 25 bases spanning the gap. Germline V gene lookup returns CDR1 MNHEY and CDR2 SVGEGT. CDR3 sequence reads: CASSHGRTVLSTGYTF. The CDR3, as DNA: TGTGCCAGCAGCCACGGAAGGACAGTTCTTTCAACGGGCTACACCTTC.

This clone has only one observation. CDR3 protein: CASSSNIQGSGANVLTF. The CDR3 coding sequence is TGTGCCAGCAGCTCAAATATACAGGGCTCTGGGGCCAACGTCCTGACTTTC. The chain recombines TRBV7-9 with TRBJ2-6; a possible D gene is TRBD1 (6 bases). This CDR3 contains 17 residues. Germline CDR1 SEHNR, CDR2 FQNEAQ (reference sequence). Trimming took 4 bases from V and 0 from J, leaving 13 bases between them.

The rearrangement joins TRBV12-5 to TRBJ2-3; D is ambiguous. V was trimmed by 5 bases and J by 4 bases, leaving 16 bases between them. The V gene's germline CDR1 is LGHNT and CDR2 FRNRAP. This CDR3 is 15 amino acids long. CDR3 nucleotide sequence: TGTGCTAGTGGTGTAGAGGATCCCTTGTCAGATACGCAGTATTTT. Its translation: CASGVEDPLSDTQYF.

The J gene is TRBJ2-5, the V gene TRBV4-1; 9 nucleotides line up with TRBD2. Trimming took 0 bases from V and 5 from J; bases not matched to a gene: 10. The length of the CDR3 is 17 residues. Per the germline V gene, CDR1 is MGHRA and CDR2 is YSYEKL. Here the CDR3 reads CASSQDGAGGAGETQYF. The CDR3 DNA reads as TGCGCCAGCAGCCAAGATGGCGCGGGGGGGGCCGGGGAGACCCAGTACTTC.

The count of this clone is one. The chain combines TRBV6-2 or TRBV6-3 with TRBJ1-4; D possibly corresponds to TRBD1 (6 bases). The CDR3 extends over 15 amino acids. The ends were cut back, 2 bases at V and 8 bases at J, with 15 bases in the middle. Germline loops: CDR1 MNHEY, CDR2 SVGEGT. As DNA, the CDR3 is TGTGCCAGCAGTTACGGGTACAGGGCAGAAGAAAAACTGTTTTTT. This encodes CASSYGYRAEEKLFF.

J is TRBJ2-7 and V is TRBV21-1; whether TRBD2, the table's D call, matches the DNA was not checked. TRBV21-1 is termed a pseudogene. The CDR3 length is 14 residues. As DNA, the CDR3 is TGTGCCAGCAGCAAAGCGCTTTGCGGGGACGAGCAGTACTTC. Protein: CASSKALCGDEQYF.

The rearrangement uses TRBV6-6 and TRBJ1-2, with no clear D. CDR1 is MNHNY and CDR2 is SVGAGI in the germline V gene (reference sequence). This CDR3 spans 14 amino acids. With 3 bases removed from V and 0 bases from J, the gap between germline ends came to 8 bases. In DNA, the CDR3 is TGTGCCAGCAGTTATGCAGAGGCTAACTATGGCTACACCTTC. It specifies CASSYAEANYGYTF.

The rearrangement joins TRBV30 to TRBJ1-6; D possibly corresponds to TRBD1 (6 bases). Trimming stripped 0 bases from V and 5 bases from J, with 11 bases between. CDR1 and CDR2 from the germline V gene are GTSNPN and SVGIG (reference sequence). This CDR3 is built from 15 residues. CDR3 coding DNA: TGTGCCTGGAGTGTACAGGGAAGTCATAATTCACCCCTCCACTTT. Amino acid sequence: CAWSVQGSHNSPLHF. The full variable domain, rest sourced from reference TRBV30 and TRBJ1-6, is SQTIHQWPATLVQPVGSPLSLECTVEGTSNPNLYWYRQAAGRGLQLLFYSVGIGQISSEVPQNLSASRPQDRQFILSSKKLLLSDSGFYLCAWSVQGSHNSPLHFGNGTRLTVT.

V usage is TRBV5-4 and J usage is TRBJ2-1; unclear D gene. CDR3 size: 13 residues. Trimming shortened V by 0 bases and J by 9 bases, and 10 bases separated the two germline ends. Germline V gives CDR1 SGHNT, CDR2 YYREEE (reference sequence). The CDR3 sequence: CASSLAATVEQFF. As DNA, the CDR3 is TGTGCCAGCAGCTTGGCCGCTACAGTTGAGCAGTTCTTC.

The rearrangement uses TRBV16 and TRBJ1-6; D is possibly TRBD1 (5 bases). Per the germline V gene, CDR1 is KGHSY and CDR2 is FQNENV. The CDR3 sequence is 15 residues long. V lost 1 base, J lost 6 bases, and 10 bases lay in between. CDR3 DNA: TGTGCCAGCAGCCAATTAGGAGACAGTAATTCACCCCTCCACTTT. Its translation is CASSQLGDSNSPLHF.

The chain has TRBV6-4 and TRBJ1-2; maybe TRBD1 (6 bases). This CDR3 has 13 residues. Trimming took 6 bases from V and 7 from J, leaving 15 bases between them. The germline gives CDR1 MRHNA, CDR2 SNTAGT. The CDR3 loop reads CASSATGTGGYTF. The CDR3 DNA reads as TGTGCCAGCAGCGCCACAGGGACGGGTGGCTACACCTTC.

On this clone: One end of the junction does not line up with germline, which may come from a read error. The chain joins TRBV7-7 to TRBJ2-1, with D tentatively TRBD1 (5 bases). CDR1 SSHAT and CDR2 FNYEAQ come from the germline V gene (reference sequence). The CDR3 has 15 residues. Written as DNA, the CDR3 is TGTGCTAGCAGCCCCAGCCCAGGGTCCTACAATGAGCAGTTCTTC. This translates into CASSPSPGSYNEQFF. Using reference TRBV7-7 and TRBJ2-1 for the parts outside the CDR3, the full variable domain is GAGVSQSPRYKVTKRGQDVTLRCDPISSHATLYWYQQALGQGPEFLTYFNYEAQPDKSGLPSDRFSAERPEGSISTLTIQRTEQRDSAMYRCASSPSPGSYNEQFFGPGTRLTVL.

The V call is TRBV7-8, the J call TRBJ2-1; 8 bases are shared with TRBD1. Trimming took 3 bases from V and 8 from J; bases not matched to a gene: 3. CDR3 length equals 13 residues. Looked up from germline, CDR1 is SGHVS and CDR2 is FQNEAQ. CDR3 sequence (DNA): TGTGCCAGCAGCTTGACAGGGGTTCATGAGCAGTTCTTC. This translates into CASSLTGVHEQFF.

The rearrangement uses TRBV5-4 and TRBJ2-5, with D possibly being TRBD1 (5 bases). V was clipped by 0 bases and J by 2 bases, with 8 bases between them. Germline V CDR1 and CDR2: SGHNT, YYREEE (reference sequence). The CDR3 runs 14 residues. The CDR3 reads CASSLGQRQETQYF. The CDR3 bases are TGTGCCAGCAGCTTGGGACAGAGACAAGAGACCCAGTACTTC.

This rearrangement joins TRBV7-9 to TRBJ2-1; TRBD1 agrees at 7 bases. The V gene end was trimmed by 4 bases and the J gene end by 3 bases; junction bases not matched to a gene: 18. CDR1 SEHNR and CDR2 FQNEAQ come from the germline V gene (reference sequence). The CDR3 runs to 19 residues. The CDR3 region has the DNA TGTGCCAGCAGCTCAATAAACCCAGGTGACAGGGAGCACTACAATGAGCAGTTCTTC. Translated, it gives CASSSINPGDREHYNEQFF.

CDR3 coding DNA: TGTGCCAGCAGCGTCGTGGTTGCAGGAGAGACCCAGTACTTC. It translates to CASSVVVAGETQYF. The V and J genes are TRBV7-8 and TRBJ2-5; D ambiguous. Germline loops: CDR1 SGHVS, CDR2 FQNEAQ. The germline V and J ends were trimmed by 5 bases and 4 bases, with 14 bases remaining between them. This CDR3 spans 14 amino acids. Filled out from reference TRBV7-8 and TRBJ2-5, the complete variable domain reads GAGVSQSPRYKVAKRGQDVALRCDPISGHVSLFWYQQALGQGPEFLTYFQNEAQLDKSGLPSDRFFAERPEGSVSTLKIQRTQQEDSAVYLCASSVVVAGETQYFGPGTRLLVL.

V and J are TRBV18 and TRBJ1-2; D is undetermined. The germline V gene encodes CDR1 KGHSH and CDR2 LQKENI. The CDR3 is 14 residues long. Trimming stripped 4 bases from V and 2 bases from J, with 11 bases between. The CDR3 sequence: CASSLSDGNYGYTF. In DNA, the CDR3 is TGTGCCAGCTCACTATCAGACGGGAACTATGGCTACACCTTC.

This rearrangement joins TRBV27 to TRBJ2-3; 7 nucleotides match TRBD1. CDR3 length: 15 residues. With V trimmed by 3 bases and J by 0 bases, 3 bases remained unmatched. Germline loops: CDR1 MNHEY, CDR2 SMNVEV (reference sequence). The CDR3 DNA is TGTGCCAGCAGTTTTAGGGACAGTAGCACAGATACGCAGTATTTT. Encoded protein: CASSFRDSSTDTQYF.

Here the CDR3 DNA reads TGTGCCAGCAGTTTCGACAGGGGACAGCCCCAGCATTTT. It yields the protein CASSFDRGQPQHF. The V and J genes are TRBV6-5 and TRBJ1-5; 8 bases map to TRBD1. The CDR3 has 13 amino acids. Germline V gives CDR1 MNHEY, CDR2 SVGAGI. Trimming cost V 4 bases and J 7 bases; bases outside gene matches: 3.

About this clone: This CDR3 is also generated by other DNA sequences in the sample. The chain uses TRBV11-2 and TRBJ2-7, with D unresolved. The length of the CDR3 is 11 residues. The V gene lost 5 bases and the J gene lost 3 bases, with 5 bases spanning the gap. Germline V gene sequence: CDR1 SGHAT, CDR2 FQNNGV. The CDR3 DNA sequence: TGTGCCAGCAGCCCCAGCTACGAGCAGTACTTC. Protein product: CASSPSYEQYF.

The CDR3 spells CASSRDSLGQPQHF. CDR3 nucleotides: TGTGCCAGCAGCCGGGACAGTCTTGGACAGCCCCAGCATTTT. The rearrangement joins TRBV7-9 to TRBJ1-5; 7 bases are shared with TRBD1. Germline-derived CDR1 and CDR2 are SEHNR and FQNEAQ (reference sequence). The CDR3 loop spans 14 amino acids. Losses at the gene ends were 5 bases for V and 7 bases for J; bases not matched to a gene: 8.

The CDR3 loop is CASSLLGPGRNSPLHF. CDR3 sequence (DNA): TGTGCCAGCAGTTTATTAGGCCCCGGGAGGAATTCACCCCTCCACTTT. The chain couples TRBV27 to TRBJ1-6; no firm D call. CDR1 MNHEY and CDR2 SMNVEV come from the germline V gene (reference sequence). The CDR3 runs to 16 residues. With 1 base removed from V and 7 bases from J, the gap between germline ends came to 14 bases.

The V gene is TRBV27, the J gene TRBJ1-1; 8 bases map to TRBD1. The CDR3 length is 13 residues. Trimming took 5 bases from V and 4 from J; bases not matched to a gene: 3. Germline values: CDR1 MNHEY, CDR2 SMNVEV (reference sequence). This CDR3 is CASSKDRATEAFF. The CDR3 coding sequence is TGTGCCAGCAGTAAGGACAGGGCCACTGAAGCTTTCTTT.

The CDR3 reads CASSETGLAGDRETQYF. The CDR3 coding sequence is TGTGCCAGCAGCGAGACCGGACTAGCGGGGGATCGGGAGACCCAGTACTTC. The chain links TRBV11-2 to TRBJ2-5; 13 bases fit TRBD2. The CDR3 contains 17 residues. J gave up 5 bases and V 5 bases, and 11 bases lay outside the gene matches. Germline CDR1 is SGHAT and CDR2 is FQNNGV.

The chain joins TRBV4-3 to TRBJ1-2; 8 bases fit TRBD1. Germline V gene data show CDR1 as LGHNA and CDR2 as YSLEER. Losses at the gene ends were 4 bases for V and 1 base for J; bases not matched to a gene: 5. This CDR3 has 15 residues. The CDR3: CASSPRDRLNYGYTF. DNA of the CDR3: TGCGCCAGCAGCCCCCGGGACAGGCTTAACTATGGCTACACCTTC.

The rearrangement joins TRBV5-8 to TRBJ1-5, with D uncertain. Germline-derived CDR1 and CDR2 are SGHTS and YDEGEE. Between the trimmed V and J ends, which lost 5 bases and 5 bases, there was a span of 11 bases. The CDR3 is 13 amino acids. CDR3 nucleotide sequence: TGTGCCAGCAGTCAACAAGATGATCAGCCCCAGCATTTT. Its protein product is CASSQQDDQPQHF.

CDR3 amino acids: CASSEGYGYYEQYF. The CDR3, as DNA: TGTGCCAGCAGTGAAGGGTACGGGTACTACGAGCAGTACTTC. J is TRBJ2-7 and V is TRBV6-1; D unclear. In germline, CDR1 is MNHNS, CDR2 SASEGT. There are 14 residues in the CDR3. V dropped 1 base and J dropped 3 bases, with 10 bases sitting between them.